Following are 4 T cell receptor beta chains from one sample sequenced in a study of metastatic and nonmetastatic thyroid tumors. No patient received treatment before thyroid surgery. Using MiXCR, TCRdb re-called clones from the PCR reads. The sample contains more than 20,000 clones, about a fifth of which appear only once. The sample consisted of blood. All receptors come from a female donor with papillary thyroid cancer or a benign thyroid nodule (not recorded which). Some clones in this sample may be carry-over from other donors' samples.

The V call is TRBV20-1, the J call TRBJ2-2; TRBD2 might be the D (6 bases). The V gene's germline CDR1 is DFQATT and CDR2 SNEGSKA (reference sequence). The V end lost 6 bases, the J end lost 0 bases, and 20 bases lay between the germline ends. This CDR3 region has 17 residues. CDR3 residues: CSANLFGSGSNTGELFF. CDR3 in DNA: TGCAGTGCCAACCTCTTTGGTAGCGGTTCGAACACCGGGGAGCTGTTTTTT.

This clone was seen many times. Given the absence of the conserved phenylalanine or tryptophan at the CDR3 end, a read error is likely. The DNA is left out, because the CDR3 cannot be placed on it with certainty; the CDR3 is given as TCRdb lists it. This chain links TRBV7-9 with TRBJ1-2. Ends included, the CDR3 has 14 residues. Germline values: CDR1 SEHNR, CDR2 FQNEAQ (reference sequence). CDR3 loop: CASSPPTGMALFAL.

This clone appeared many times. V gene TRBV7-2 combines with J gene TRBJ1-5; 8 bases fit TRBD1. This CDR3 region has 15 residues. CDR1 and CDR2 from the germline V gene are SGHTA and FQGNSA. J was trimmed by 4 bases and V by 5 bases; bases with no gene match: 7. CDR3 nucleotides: TGTGCCAGCAGCGCCGGACAGGGCCGTAATCAGCCCCAGCATTTT. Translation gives CASSAGQGRNQPQHF.

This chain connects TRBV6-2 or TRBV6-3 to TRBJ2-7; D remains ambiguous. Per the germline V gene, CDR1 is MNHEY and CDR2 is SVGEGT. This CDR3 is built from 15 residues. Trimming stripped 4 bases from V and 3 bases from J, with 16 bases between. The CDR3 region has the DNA TGTGCCAGCAGTTTTGCGTCAGCCGTCTTCTACGAGCAGTACGTC. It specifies CASSFASAVFYEQYV.